This T cell receptor (beta chain) was identified in a study of long-term antiretroviral therapy in people with HIV. The V end lost 5 bases, the J end lost 6 bases, and 5 bases lay between the germline ends. In germline, CDR1 is MDHEN, CDR2 SYDVKM. The CDR3 spans 10 residues. Survey-level resolution applied to immunoSEQ assay v3.0. Method: immunoSEQ multiplex PCR; TCRdb's copy keeps in-frame clones and lacks some. The table has approximately 27,000 clones, roughly nine tenths seen once. The TCR was taken from a man aged 18-30 years with HIV. This chain uses TRBV28 with TRBJ2-7; a weak D match, TRBD2 (5 bases). The starting material was unsorted PBMCs, obtained 3.1 years after starting antiretroviral therapy. The CDR3 region is CASSSGEQYF. The CDR3 DNA follows: TGTGCCAGCAGTAGCGGCGAGCAGTACTTC.